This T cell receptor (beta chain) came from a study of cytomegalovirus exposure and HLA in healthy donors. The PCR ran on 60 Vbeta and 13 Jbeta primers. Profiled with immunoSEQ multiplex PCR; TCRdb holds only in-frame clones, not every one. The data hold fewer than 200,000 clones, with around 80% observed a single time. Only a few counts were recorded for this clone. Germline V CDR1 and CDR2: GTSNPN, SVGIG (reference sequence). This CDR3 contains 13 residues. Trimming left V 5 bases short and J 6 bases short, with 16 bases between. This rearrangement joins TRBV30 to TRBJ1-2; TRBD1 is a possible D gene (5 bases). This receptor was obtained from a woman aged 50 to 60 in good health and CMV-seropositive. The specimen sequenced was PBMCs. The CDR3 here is CAWGSLQDNGYTF. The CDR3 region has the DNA TGTGCCTGGGGCTCACTACAGGATAATGGCTACACCTTC.